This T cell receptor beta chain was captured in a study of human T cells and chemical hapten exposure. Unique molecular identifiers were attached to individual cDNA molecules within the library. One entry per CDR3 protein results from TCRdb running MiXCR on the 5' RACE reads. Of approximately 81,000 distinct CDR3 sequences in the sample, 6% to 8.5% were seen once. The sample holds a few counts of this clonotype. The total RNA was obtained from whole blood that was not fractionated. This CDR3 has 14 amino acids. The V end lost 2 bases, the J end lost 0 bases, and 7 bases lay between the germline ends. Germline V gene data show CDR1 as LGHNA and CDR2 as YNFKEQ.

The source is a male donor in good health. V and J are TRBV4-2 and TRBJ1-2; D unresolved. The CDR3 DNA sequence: TGTGCCAGCAGCCAACCAACAGCTAACTATGGCTACACCTTC. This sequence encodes CASSQPTANYGYTF.